These T cell receptor beta chains were read from a single sample in a study of long-term antiretroviral therapy in people with HIV. The protocol was immunoSEQ multiplex PCR, while the TCRdb copy is restricted to in-frame clones and leaves out a portion. The sample has about 30,000 clones, approximately 85% seen once. Here the sequenced sample was unsorted PBMCs, taken 3 years after starting antiretroviral therapy. Receptors originate from a man aged 35-49 years with HIV. Both conserved end residues are part of each CDR3. D genes are given only for firm matches.

CDR3aa: CASSLRDGQGEQYF; j_gene: TRBJ2-7; d_gene: -; v_gene: TRBV7-2
CDR3aa: CASTTQFGNTEAFF; j_gene: TRBJ1-1; d_gene: -; v_gene: TRBV7-9
CDR3aa: CASSDVGGGGYGYTF; j_gene: TRBJ1-2; d_gene: -; v_gene: TRBV2
CDR3aa: CAWTGANTGELFF; j_gene: TRBJ2-2; d_gene: -; v_gene: TRBV30
CDR3aa: CASSFEGQGLGYEQYF; j_gene: TRBJ2-7; d_gene: TRBD1; v_gene: TRBV5-1
CDR3aa: CAWSSGSNQPQHF; j_gene: TRBJ1-5; d_gene: -; v_gene: TRBV30
CDR3aa: CSGTVSYEQYF; j_gene: TRBJ2-7; d_gene: -; v_gene: TRBV29-1
CDR3aa: CASSYSLRAGNTEAFF; j_gene: TRBJ1-1; d_gene: -; v_gene: TRBV6-5
CDR3aa: CASSVSSTSATNTGELFF; j_gene: TRBJ2-2; d_gene: TRBD2; v_gene: TRBV9
CDR3aa: CSADSLYGYTF; j_gene: TRBJ1-2; d_gene: -; v_gene: TRBV29-1
CDR3aa: CASSYSPRGMNTEAFF; j_gene: TRBJ1-1; d_gene: -; v_gene: TRBV6-5
CDR3aa: CATSRQGRFELDTQYF; j_gene: TRBJ2-3; d_gene: TRBD1; v_gene: TRBV5-8
CDR3aa: CAWSPGQAINEKLFF; j_gene: TRBJ1-4; d_gene: -; v_gene: TRBV30
CDR3aa: CASSPRGQGASTEAFF; j_gene: TRBJ1-1; d_gene: TRBD1; v_gene: TRBV18
CDR3aa: CASRPDRGRGEQYF; j_gene: TRBJ2-7; d_gene: TRBD1; v_gene: TRBV6-1